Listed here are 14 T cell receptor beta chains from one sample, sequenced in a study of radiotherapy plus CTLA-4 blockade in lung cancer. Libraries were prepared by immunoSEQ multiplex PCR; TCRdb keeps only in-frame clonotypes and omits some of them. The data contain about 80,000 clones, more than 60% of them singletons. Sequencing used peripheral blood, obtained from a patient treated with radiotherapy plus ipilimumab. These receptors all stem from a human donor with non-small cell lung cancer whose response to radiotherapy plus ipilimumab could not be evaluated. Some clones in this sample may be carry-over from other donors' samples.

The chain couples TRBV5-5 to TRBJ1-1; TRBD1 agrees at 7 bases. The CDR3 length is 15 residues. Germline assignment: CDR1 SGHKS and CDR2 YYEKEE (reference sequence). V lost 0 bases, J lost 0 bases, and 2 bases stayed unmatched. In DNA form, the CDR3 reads TGTGCCAGCAGCTTGGGACAGGGTATGAACACTGAAGCTTTCTTT. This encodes CASSLGQGMNTEAFF.

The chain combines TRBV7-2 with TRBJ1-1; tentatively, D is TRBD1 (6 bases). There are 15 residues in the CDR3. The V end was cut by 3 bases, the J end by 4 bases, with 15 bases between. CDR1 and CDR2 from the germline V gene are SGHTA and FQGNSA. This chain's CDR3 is CASSFQSGGGTEAFF. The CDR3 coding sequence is TGTGCCAGCAGCTTTCAGTCGGGAGGGGGCACTGAAGCTTTCTTT.

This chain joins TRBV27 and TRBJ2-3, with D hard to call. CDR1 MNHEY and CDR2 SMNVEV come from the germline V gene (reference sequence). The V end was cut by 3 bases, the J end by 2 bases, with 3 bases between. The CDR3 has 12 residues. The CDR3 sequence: CASSFNTDTQYF. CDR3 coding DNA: TGTGCCAGCAGTTTTAACACAGATACGCAGTATTTT.

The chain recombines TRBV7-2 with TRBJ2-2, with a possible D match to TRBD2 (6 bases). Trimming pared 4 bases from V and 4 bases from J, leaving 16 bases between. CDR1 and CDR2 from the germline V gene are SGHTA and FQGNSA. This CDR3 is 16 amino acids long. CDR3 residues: CASSSGTGVLTGELFF. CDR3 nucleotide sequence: TGTGCCAGCAGCTCTGGGACGGGGGTCCTCACCGGGGAGCTGTTTTTT. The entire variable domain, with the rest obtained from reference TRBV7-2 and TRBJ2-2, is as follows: GAGVSQSPSNKVTEKGKDVELRCDPISGHTALYWYRQSLGQGLEFLIYFQGNSAPDKSGLPSDRFSAERTGGSVSTLTIQRTQQEDSAVYLCASSSGTGVLTGELFFGEGSRLTVL.

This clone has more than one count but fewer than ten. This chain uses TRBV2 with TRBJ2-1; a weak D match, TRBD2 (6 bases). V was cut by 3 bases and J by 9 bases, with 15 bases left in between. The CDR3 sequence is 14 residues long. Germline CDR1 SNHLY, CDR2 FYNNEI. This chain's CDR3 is CASSDWRGEGEQFF. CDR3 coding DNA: TGTGCCAGCAGTGACTGGCGGGGTGAGGGTGAGCAGTTCTTC.

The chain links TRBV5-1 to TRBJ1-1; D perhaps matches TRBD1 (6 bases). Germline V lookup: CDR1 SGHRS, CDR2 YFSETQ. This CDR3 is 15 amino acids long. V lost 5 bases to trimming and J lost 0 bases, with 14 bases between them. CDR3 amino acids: CASRGGDGMNTEAFF. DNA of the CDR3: TGCGCCAGCAGAGGGGGAGACGGAATGAACACTGAAGCTTTCTTT. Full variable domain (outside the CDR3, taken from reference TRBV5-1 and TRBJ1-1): KAGVTQTPRYLIKTRGQQVTLSCSPISGHRSVSWYQQTPGQGLQFLFEYFSETQRNKGNFPGRFSGRQFSNSRSEMNVSTLELGDSALYLCASRGGDGMNTEAFFGQGTRLTVV.

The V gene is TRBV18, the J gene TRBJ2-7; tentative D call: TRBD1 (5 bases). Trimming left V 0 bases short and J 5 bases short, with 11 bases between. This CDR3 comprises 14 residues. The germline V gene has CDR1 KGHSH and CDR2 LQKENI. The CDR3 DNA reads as TGTGCCAGCTCACCACCGGGCAGGGCCAACGAGCAGTACTTC. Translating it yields CASSPPGRANEQYF.

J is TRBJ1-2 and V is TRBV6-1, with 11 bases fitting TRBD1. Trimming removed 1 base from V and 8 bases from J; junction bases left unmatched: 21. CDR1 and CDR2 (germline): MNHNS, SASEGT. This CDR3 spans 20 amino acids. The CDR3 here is CASSEGREVALRTGGWGYTF. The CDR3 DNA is TGTGCCAGCAGTGAAGGTCGCGAGGTGGCCTTGAGGACAGGGGGCTGGGGCTACACCTTC.

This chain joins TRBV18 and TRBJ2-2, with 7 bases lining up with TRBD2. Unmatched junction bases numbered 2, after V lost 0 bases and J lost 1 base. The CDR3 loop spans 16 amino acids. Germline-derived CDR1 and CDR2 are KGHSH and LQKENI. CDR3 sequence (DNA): TGTGCCAGCTCACCACCGGGACTACTGAACACCGGGGAGCTGTTTTTT. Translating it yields CASSPPGLLNTGELFF. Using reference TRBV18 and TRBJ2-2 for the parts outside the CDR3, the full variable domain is NAGVMQNPRHLVRRRGQEARLRCSPMKGHSHVYWYRQLPEEGLKFMVYLQKENIIDESGMPKERFSAEFPKEGPSILRIQQVVRGDSAAYFCASSPPGLLNTGELFFGEGSRLTVL.

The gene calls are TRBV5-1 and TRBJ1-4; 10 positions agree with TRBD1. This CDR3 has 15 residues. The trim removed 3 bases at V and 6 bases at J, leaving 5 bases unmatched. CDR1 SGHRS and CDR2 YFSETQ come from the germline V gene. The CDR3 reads CASSSSGTGDEKLFF. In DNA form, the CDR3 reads TGCGCCAGCAGCTCATCCGGGACAGGGGATGAAAAACTGTTTTTT.

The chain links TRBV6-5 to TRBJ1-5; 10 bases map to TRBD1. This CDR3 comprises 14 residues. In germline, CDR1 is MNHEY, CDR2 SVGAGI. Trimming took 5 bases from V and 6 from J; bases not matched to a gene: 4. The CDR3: CASSVTGGRQPQHF. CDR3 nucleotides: TGTGCCAGCAGTGTGACAGGGGGCCGTCAGCCCCAGCATTTT.

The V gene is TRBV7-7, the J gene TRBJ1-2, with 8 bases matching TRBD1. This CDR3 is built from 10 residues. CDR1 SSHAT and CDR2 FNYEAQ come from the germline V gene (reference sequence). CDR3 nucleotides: TGTGCTAGGGGACAGGTGGGCTACACCTTC. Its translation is CARGQVGYTF.

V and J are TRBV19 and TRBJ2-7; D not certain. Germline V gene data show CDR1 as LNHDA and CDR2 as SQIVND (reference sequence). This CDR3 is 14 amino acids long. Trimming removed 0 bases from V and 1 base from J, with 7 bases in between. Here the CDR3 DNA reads TGTGCCAGTAGTATAGACCCGACTTCCTACGAGCAGTACTTC. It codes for CASSIDPTSYEQYF. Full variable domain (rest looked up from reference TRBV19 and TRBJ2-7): DGGITQSPKYLFRKEGQNVTLSCEQNLNHDAMYWYRQDPGQGLRLIYYSQIVNDFQKGDIAEGYSVSREKKESFPLTVTSAQKNPTAFYLCASSIDPTSYEQYFGPGTRLTVT.

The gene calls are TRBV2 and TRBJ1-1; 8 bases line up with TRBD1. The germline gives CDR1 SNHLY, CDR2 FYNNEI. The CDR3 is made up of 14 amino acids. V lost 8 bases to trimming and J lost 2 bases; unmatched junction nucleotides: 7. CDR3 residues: CASSVTGENTEAFF. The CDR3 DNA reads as TGTGCCAGCTCGGTGACAGGGGAAAACACTGAAGCTTTCTTT.